Following are 31 T cell receptor beta chains from one sample sequenced in a study of Graves' ophthalmopathy and Graves' hyperthyroidism. RNA transcripts were the template, and TCR beta CDR3 regions were amplified from them. RT-PCR with HTBI primers came first, then second-round multiplex PCR. TCRdb passed the multiplex PCR reads through MiXCR, listing each CDR3 protein once. The table has over a million distinct CDR3 sequences, 36% seen once; the top ten hold 11%. Sequenced: peripheral blood or thyroid tissue (not recorded which). Receptors originate from an adult man with Graves' hyperthyroidism.

The genes are TRBV10-3 and TRBJ1-2, with TRBD1 matching 7 bases. CDR1 and CDR2 from the germline V gene are ENHRY and SYGVKD. After removal of 5 bases from V and 1 base from J, the junction contained 10 bases not matched to a gene. This CDR3 has 16 residues. The CDR3 reads CAISSDRASLNYGYTF. For the CDR3, the DNA is TGTGCCATCAGTTCCGACAGGGCATCGCTTAACTATGGCTACACCTTC.

This clonotype was observed at least ten times. J is TRBJ1-1 and V is TRBV15; 10 bases are a match to TRBD1. This CDR3 spans 16 amino acids. From germline, CDR1 is LNHNV and CDR2 YYDKDF (reference sequence). V shed 3 bases and J 5 bases; nucleotides not matched to a gene: 9. CDR3 nucleotides: TGTGCCACCAGCAGGGGGGGGGGACAGGGGTATACTGAAGCTTTCTTT. It translates to CATSRGGGQGYTEAFF. Drawing the rest from reference TRBV15 and TRBJ1-1, the complete variable domain is DAMVIQNPRYQVTQFGKPVTLSCSQTLNHNVMYWYQQKSSQAPKLLFHYYDKDFNNEADTPDNFQSRRPNTSFCFLDIRSPGLGDTAMYLCATSRGGGQGYTEAFFGQGTRLTVV.

V usage is TRBV2 and J usage is TRBJ1-4; TRBD1 agrees at 8 bases. Unmatched junction bases numbered 9, after V lost 5 bases and J lost 7 bases. The CDR3 covers 15 residues. Germline V gene lookup returns CDR1 SNHLY and CDR2 FYNNEI. CDR3 sequence: CASSFQGASSEKLFF. In nucleotides, the CDR3 is TGTGCCAGCAGTTTTCAGGGGGCTTCTAGTGAAAAACTGTTTTTT.

The chain combines TRBV6-6 with TRBJ2-7; TRBD2 matches at 9 bases. Trimming at V came to 3 bases and at J to 1 base, leaving 4 bases not matched to a gene. Germline CDR1 and CDR2: MNHNY and SVGAGI (reference sequence). The CDR3 length is 15 residues. CDR3 loop: CASSYGGRASYEQYF. As DNA, the CDR3 is TGTGCCAGCAGTTATGGCGGGAGGGCATCCTACGAGCAGTACTTC.

The chain combines TRBV7-6 with TRBJ2-3; 7 bases match TRBD1. CDR1 and CDR2 from the germline V gene are SGHVS and FNYEAQ. With V trimmed by 6 bases and J by 1 base, 10 bases remained unmatched. The CDR3 runs to 16 residues. The CDR3 nucleotides are TGTGCCAGCAGTAACCGACAGGGACGAGGCACAGATACGCAGTATTTT. Translated, it gives CASSNRQGRGTDTQYF.

This clonotype was detected many times. The chain has TRBV7-2 and TRBJ2-5; possible D gene TRBD1, 6 bases. Per the germline V gene, CDR1 is SGHTA and CDR2 is FQGNSA. The CDR3 consists of 12 residues. V lost 3 bases, J lost 5 bases, and 7 bases lay in between. CDR3: CASSLQGETQYF. DNA for the CDR3: TGTGCCAGCAGCTTGCAGGGGGAGACCCAGTACTTC.

In its sample, this clonotype was seen a few times. The chain has TRBV19 and TRBJ2-7; D is ambiguous. Looked up from germline, CDR1 is LNHDA and CDR2 is SQIVND (reference sequence). This CDR3 has 14 residues. V was pared by 5 bases and J by 4 bases, with 15 bases between. The CDR3: CASSVTWVAYEQYF. The CDR3 bases are TGTGCCAGTAGTGTCACCTGGGTGGCGTACGAGCAGTACTTC.

This clonotype was picked up many times. CDR3 loop: CASSLAAPHEQYF. The CDR3 bases are TGTGCCAGCAGCTTGGCCGCTCCCCACGAGCAGTACTTC. The V gene is TRBV5-5, the J gene TRBJ2-7; D unresolved. Germline V gene lookup returns CDR1 SGHKS and CDR2 YYEKEE (reference sequence). V was shortened by 0 bases and J by 5 bases, with 9 bases between the two germline ends. This CDR3 region has 13 residues.

This clonotype was detected many times. The chain recombines TRBV7-9 with TRBJ1-4; the D is unclear. CDR1 and CDR2 from the germline V gene are SEHNR and FQNEAQ (reference sequence). This CDR3 is built from 12 residues. V lost 5 bases and J lost 8, with 9 bases in between. The CDR3 region has the DNA TGTGCCAGCAGCGTCCGGATGGAAAAACTGTTTTTT. Translation gives CASSVRMEKLFF.

This clonotype has more than one count but fewer than ten. The chain employs TRBV5-6 and TRBJ1-3; tentative D call: TRBD1 (5 bases). This CDR3 region has 18 residues. The germline gives CDR1 SGHDT, CDR2 YYEEEE. V was cut by 2 bases and J by 0 bases, with 18 bases left in between. In DNA, the CDR3 is TGTGCCAGCAGCTTTCTGCCAACCGGGGCACTCTCTGGAAACACCATATATTTT. Protein: CASSFLPTGALSGNTIYF.

The chain recombines TRBV7-9 with TRBJ1-1, with D possibly matching TRBD1 (5 bases). Germline CDR1 reads SEHNR; CDR2 reads FQNEAQ (reference sequence). Trimming shortened V by 5 bases and J by 5 bases, and 18 bases separated the two germline ends. CDR3 length equals 15 residues. The CDR3 DNA follows: TGTGCCAGCAGCCACCTAGCGGGGCGGAGGACTGAAGCTTTCTTT. It encodes CASSHLAGRRTEAFF.

This clonotype was seen repeatedly, ten times or more. The chain uses TRBV15 and TRBJ2-7; TRBD1 matches at 8 bases. J gave up 9 bases and V 1 base, and 8 bases lay outside the gene matches. There are 14 residues in the CDR3. CDR1 and CDR2 (germline): LNHNV, YYDKDF (reference sequence). The CDR3 spells CATSRAGQARGQYF. The CDR3 DNA reads TGTGCCACCAGCAGAGCGGGACAGGCCCGGGGGCAGTACTTC.

The J gene is TRBJ2-7, the V gene TRBV24-1, with D unresolved. Trimming left V 11 bases short and J 3 bases short, with 19 bases between. Germline lookup yields CDR1 KGHDR and CDR2 SFDVKD. This CDR3 has 14 residues. The CDR3 region is CASTSSARFYEQYF. Here the CDR3 DNA reads TGTGCCAGCACCTCCTCGGCCAGATTCTACGAGCAGTACTTC.

Ten or more counts support this clonotype. The chain combines TRBV13 with TRBJ2-7; TRBD1 agrees at 8 bases. The CDR3 is 14 residues long. J was trimmed by 5 bases and V by 5 bases; bases with no gene match: 8. Germline V gene data show CDR1 as PRHDT and CDR2 as FYEKMQ (reference sequence). Here the CDR3 reads CASSPRTGIDEQYF. The CDR3 coding sequence is TGTGCCAGCAGCCCCAGGACAGGGATAGACGAGCAGTACTTC.

This clonotype has more than one count but fewer than ten. This chain links TRBV2 with TRBJ1-4; tentative D call: TRBD1 (5 bases). Germline CDR1 is SNHLY and CDR2 is FYNNEI. The CDR3 is made up of 15 amino acids. Trimming removed 6 bases at V and 0 bases at J, with 11 bases between. The CDR3, as DNA: TGTGCCAGCAGCGGGGGACGAGCAACTAATGAAAAACTGTTTTTT. Its protein is CASSGGRATNEKLFF.

This clonotype was seen once. V gene TRBV7-2 combines with J gene TRBJ1-3; D uncertain. The CDR3 extends over 14 amino acids. Trimming removed 3 bases from V and 4 bases from J, with 10 bases in between. Germline V lookup: CDR1 SGHTA, CDR2 FQGNSA. The CDR3 region is CASSLRAEGNTIYF. The CDR3 coding sequence is TGTGCCAGCAGCTTGCGAGCGGAAGGAAACACCATATATTTT. Complete variable domain (other parts from reference TRBV7-2 and TRBJ1-3): GAGVSQSPSNKVTEKGKDVELRCDPISGHTALYWYRQSLGQGLEFLIYFQGNSAPDKSGLPSDRFSAERTGGSVSTLTIQRTQQEDSAVYLCASSLRAEGNTIYFGEGSWLTVV.

J is TRBJ2-7 and V is TRBV3-1; 8 positions match TRBD2. This CDR3 comprises 14 residues. From germline, CDR1 is LGHDT and CDR2 YNNKEL (reference sequence). The J segment lost 3 bases and the V segment lost 4 bases, leaving 5 bases of the junction unmatched. The CDR3 protein is CASSPASGSYEQYF. The CDR3 bases are TGTGCCAGCAGCCCGGCGAGCGGGAGCTACGAGCAGTACTTC.

V gene TRBV7-2 combines with J gene TRBJ2-7; 11 positions agree with TRBD2. The DNA end is a closer match to TRBJ2-1, so the J assignment may be wrong. The germline V gene has CDR1 SGHTA and CDR2 FQGNSA. The CDR3 loop spans 13 amino acids. CDR3 DNA: TGTGCCAGTCATCTAGCGGGGGGAAATGAGCAGTTCTTC. Protein: CASHLAGGNEQFF.

The chain combines TRBV7-9 with TRBJ1-1; D unclear. The germline gives CDR1 SEHNR, CDR2 FQNEAQ (reference sequence). The CDR3 runs 11 residues. Trimming cost V 3 bases and J 11 bases, with 10 bases left between them. CDR3 sequence reads: CASSLAGRAFF. In DNA, the CDR3 is TGTGCCAGCAGCTTGGCCGGGAGGGCTTTCTTT. The full variable domain, its missing parts supplied by reference TRBV7-9 and TRBJ1-1, is DTGVSQNPRHKITKRGQNVTFRCDPISEHNRLYWYRQTLGQGPEFLTYFQNEAQLEKSRLLSDRFSAERPKGSFSTLEIQRTEQGDSAMYLCASSLAGRAFFGQGTRLTVV.

The chain links TRBV10-3 to TRBJ2-3; 11 nucleotides line up with TRBD2. The CDR3 totals 13 residues. From germline, CDR1 is ENHRY and CDR2 SYGVKD. CDR3 in DNA: TGTGCTAGGCTAGCGGGAGGTACAGATACGCAGTATTTT. Its translation is CARLAGGTDTQYF.

The CDR3 bases are TGCGCCAGCAGTGAGCGTCCTAGCGGGAGGGAGACCCAGTACTTC. Amino acids: CASSERPSGRETQYF. V gene TRBV10-2 combines with J gene TRBJ2-5; 11 bases line up with TRBD2. This CDR3 comprises 15 residues. The germline V gene has CDR1 WSHSY and CDR2 SAAADI. Trimming removed 2 bases from V and 5 bases from J; junction bases left unmatched: 4.

As for this clonotype: This may come from a read error, since a much larger clone is one base off. The chain combines TRBV2 with TRBJ1-1; maybe TRBD1 (6 bases). Germline V CDR1 and CDR2: SNHLY, FYNNEI. The V gene lost 5 bases and the J gene lost 4 bases, with 11 bases spanning the gap. CDR3 size: 13 residues. The CDR3 loop reads CASSRGTSTEAFF. CDR3 bases: TGTGCCAGCAGTCGCGGGACAAGCACTGAAGCTTTCTTT.

This clonotype was seen ten or more times. The gene calls are TRBV7-2 and TRBJ2-7; TRBD1 or TRBD2 may be the D gene (5 bases each). V lost 5 bases, J lost 0 bases, and 14 bases lay in between. The CDR3 totals 15 residues. Germline CDR1 SGHTA, CDR2 FQGNSA. CDR3 in amino acids: CASSRPGRSSYEQYF. CDR3 nucleotide sequence: TGTGCCAGCAGCCGCCCGGGACGGAGCTCCTACGAGCAGTACTTC.

This clonotype was detected many times. A much larger clone differs from this one at a single base, so this may be a read error. This chain connects TRBV5-6 to TRBJ1-2, with D hard to call. The V end was cut by 4 bases, the J end by 1 base, with 8 bases between. The germline V gene encodes CDR1 SGHDT and CDR2 YYEEEE. The CDR3 is made up of 13 amino acids. The chain's CDR3 is CASSPAGNYGYTF. In nucleotides, the CDR3 is TGTGCCAGCAGCCCGGCGGGTAACTATGGCTACACCTTC.

This clonotype was counted between two and nine times. V and J are TRBV12-3 or TRBV12-4 and TRBJ2-7, with unresolved D. The CDR3 is made up of 12 amino acids. V lost 8 bases, J lost 4 bases, and 12 bases lay in between. CDR3 region: CASGDNRYEQYF. CDR3 bases: TGTGCCAGCGGGGATAATCGATACGAGCAGTACTTC.

This clonotype was counted between two and nine times. V and J are TRBV10-3 and TRBJ1-1; D ambiguous. Germline CDR1 is ENHRY and CDR2 is SYGVKD. CDR3 length: 13 residues. Deletions cut 9 bases from V and 4 bases from J, with 15 bases between. The CDR3: CAIAVSSVTEAFF. CDR3 nucleotide sequence: TGTGCCATTGCCGTTAGTTCGGTCACTGAAGCTTTCTTT.

V usage is TRBV29-1 and J usage is TRBJ1-2, with D perhaps matching TRBD1 (6 bases). The V gene lost 6 bases and the J gene lost 5 bases, with 13 bases spanning the gap. The CDR3 length is 12 residues. Germline V gene data show CDR1 as SQVTM and CDR2 as ANQGSEA. The CDR3 spells CSVVDRTYGYTF. Here the CDR3 DNA reads TGCAGCGTCGTGGACAGAACTTATGGCTACACCTTC.

The V and J genes are TRBV5-1 and TRBJ2-5, with TRBD2 identical over 11 bases. Trimming cost V 6 bases and J 4 bases; bases outside gene matches: 17. This CDR3 has 18 amino acids. Germline V gene data show CDR1 as SGHRS and CDR2 as YFSETQ. The chain's CDR3 is CASKPGTSGGLGVETQYF. In DNA, the CDR3 is TGCGCCAGCAAACCCGGGACTAGCGGAGGCCTGGGGGTAGAGACCCAGTACTTC.

The count of this clonotype is one. The V call is TRBV7-9, the J call TRBJ2-7, with D possibly called TRBD1 or TRBD2 (5 bases each). Trimming took off 5 bases at V and 2 bases at J, with 16 bases between the two ends. CDR1 and CDR2 (germline): SEHNR, FQNEAQ (reference sequence). The CDR3 is 15 residues long. CDR3 in DNA: TGTGCCAGCAGCCAATCACCCGGGGCCCCCTACGAGCAGTACTTC. Its protein product is CASSQSPGAPYEQYF.

The chain is built from TRBV4-3 and TRBJ2-3; D gene uncertain. Looked up from germline, CDR1 is LGHNA and CDR2 is YSLEER. The CDR3 sequence is 14 residues long. The V gene lost 1 base and the J gene lost 4 bases, with 9 bases spanning the gap. In DNA form, the CDR3 reads TGCGCCAGCAGCCAAGGTTCAATATCAGATACGCAGTATTTT. Its translation is CASSQGSISDTQYF.

Comments on this clonotype: This may come from a read error, since a much larger clone is one base off. V gene TRBV5-1 combines with J gene TRBJ2-5; D possibly matches TRBD1 or TRBD2 (5 bases each). V shed 6 bases and J shed 1 base, with 16 bases lying between them. The germline gives CDR1 SGHRS, CDR2 YFSETQ. The CDR3 sequence is 15 residues long. The CDR3 loop is CASNQSGPVQETQYF. The CDR3 nucleotides read TGCGCCAGCAACCAGTCGGGACCGGTCCAAGAGACCCAGTACTTC.